The sequence of this T cell receptor beta chain was determined in a study of blood T cell repertoires in COVID-19 (dated by TCRdb to the early 2020s). With respect to the entire study: Samples from collaborators originated in the United States, Italy and Spain and spanned both the acute and convalescent phases of COVID-19. The sample metadata nearly always contained a de-identified subject ID, COVID-19 status, age in years and sex. The dataset comprised deeply sampled blood TCRbeta repertoires from subjects exposed to, actively infected with, or recovered from COVID-19. Where HLA class I and class II types were available, the types were taken from metadata supplied by the sample provider, not from assay-based typing. The material from the prospective study consisted of cDNA or gDNA derived from T cells, B-cell-depleted T cells, or PBMCs. A freely available public database, intended as a resource for researchers studying the immune response to SARS-CoV-2, is where the repertoires were released. The samples were drawn from the first 160 participants of the ongoing ImmuneRACE study and from some 1,300 subjects provided by 6 global collaborators. Summary of the overall study and its limitations: The quantity of clinical and demographic metadata differed by source and by participant and was supplied without curation.

This clone was picked up one time. Its binding antigen is unknown. No base quality values were provided; no much bigger clone lies one nucleotide off. V drops 3 bases and J drops 9 bases, leaving 16 bases in between. There are 15 amino acids in the CDR3, from cysteine to phenylalanine inclusive. This entry keeps only the CDR3 DNA: 45 bases, framed from base 1. Looking up the germline V gene yields CDR1 SGHDT and CDR2 YYEEEE. The immunoSEQ Assay, a bias-controlled multiplex PCR, was used to amplify TCRbeta CDR3 regions from genomic DNA. In the paper's pipeline: The number of nucleated cells in each sample was estimated by amplification of reference gene primers within the assay. To quantify the absolute abundance of each unique TCRbeta CDR3 rearrangement, sequence reads were collapsed and filtered. For each sample, productive Simpson clonality was calculated by taking the square root of Simpson's diversity index across productive rearrangements. Drawn from immuneACCESS, this table holds only the in-frame rearrangements with V and J called that TCRdb kept. Clones are partly lost; checked studies trace under half to an unresolved V gene and leave the rest unexplained. V and J calls and clone size are those listed in that table; D and trimming were worked out from the DNA. The sample table shows around 110,000 clones, and around four fifths are seen once. 0.8% to 1% of the sample comes from the top ten.

Collaborating institutions collected whole blood in K2EDTA tubes following their own protocols. For TCRbeta analysis, collaborators shipped samples as frozen whole blood, isolated PBMCs, or DNA extracted from either of those sample types. The rearrangement combines TRBV5-6 with TRBJ1-6, with TRBD1 perhaps the D gene, on 5 matching bases. This TCR derives from a woman between 70 and 85 years old with acute or convalescent COVID-19. Sequenced sample: peripheral blood. This receptor carries the CDR3 CASSSKTGFGSPLHF. The nucleotide sequence reads TGTGCCAGCAGCTCGAAAACAGGATTCGGTTCACCCCTCCACTTT.